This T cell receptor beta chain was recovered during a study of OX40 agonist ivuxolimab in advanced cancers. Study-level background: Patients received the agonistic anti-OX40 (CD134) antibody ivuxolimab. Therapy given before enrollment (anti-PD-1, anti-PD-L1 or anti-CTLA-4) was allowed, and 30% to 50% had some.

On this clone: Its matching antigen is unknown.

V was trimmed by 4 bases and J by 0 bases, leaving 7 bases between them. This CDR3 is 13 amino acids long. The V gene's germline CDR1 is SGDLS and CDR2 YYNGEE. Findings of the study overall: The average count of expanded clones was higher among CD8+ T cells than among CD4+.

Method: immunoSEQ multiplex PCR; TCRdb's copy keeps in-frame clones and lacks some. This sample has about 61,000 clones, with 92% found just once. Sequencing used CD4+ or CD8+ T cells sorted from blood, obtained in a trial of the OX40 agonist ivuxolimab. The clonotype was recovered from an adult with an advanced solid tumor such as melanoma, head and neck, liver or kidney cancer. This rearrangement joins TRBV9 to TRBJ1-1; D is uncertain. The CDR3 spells CASSPILNTEAFF. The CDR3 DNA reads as TGTGCCAGCAGCCCTATTCTGAACACTGAAGCTTTCTTT.